The 27 T cell receptor beta chains below come from one sample, sequenced in a study of beta chain features in type 1 diabetes. What was sequenced were expressed TCRB transcripts, since all of the isolated RNA had been reverse transcribed. Profiling relied on immunoSEQ multiplex PCR, and the TCRdb table lists in-frame clones only, not all of them. The data contain 130,000 to 150,000 clones, approximately 52% of them singletons. Sequencing was performed on Tregs from blood. These receptors were collected from a man younger than 35 in good health.

Turning to this clone: The same CDR3 can be traced to other DNA sequences in this sample. The V gene is TRBV29-1, the J gene TRBJ2-5; D might be TRBD1 (5 bases). The CDR3 is 15 residues long. The germline V gene encodes CDR1 SQVTM and CDR2 ANQGSEA. The V and J ends lost 4 bases and 1 base respectively, with 16 bases between them. The CDR3 protein is CSVVGGQHFQETQYF. For the CDR3, the DNA is TGCAGCGTTGTTGGTGGACAACACTTCCAAGAGACCCAGTACTTC.

This rearrangement joins TRBV5-1 to TRBJ1-5; TRBD1 matches at 12 bases. This CDR3 is 15 amino acids long. Losses at the gene ends were 4 bases for V and 7 bases for J; bases not matched to a gene: 6. Germline V gene data show CDR1 as SGHRS and CDR2 as YFSETQ. CDR3 amino acids: CASSRGQGANQPQHF. CDR3 nucleotides: TGCGCCAGCAGCAGGGGACAGGGGGCGAACCAGCCCCAGCATTTT.

The V call is TRBV6-1, the J call TRBJ1-4, with a possible D match to TRBD1 (5 bases). This CDR3 has 14 amino acids. Germline V gene lookup returns CDR1 MNHNS and CDR2 SASEGT. V gave up 4 bases and J gave up 11 bases, with 17 bases separating them. This chain's CDR3 is CASSGGGGYRKLFF. The CDR3 DNA reads as TGTGCCAGCAGTGGGGGCGGAGGGTACCGGAAACTGTTTTTT.

This clone was recorded only once. This chain joins TRBV30 and TRBJ1-6; TRBD1 matches 10 bases. Germline assignment: CDR1 GTSNPN and CDR2 SVGIG (reference sequence). After removal of 6 bases from V and 10 bases from J, the junction contained 12 bases not matched to a gene. The CDR3 is 15 residues long. The CDR3 DNA sequence: TGTGCCTGCCCCTCAGGCGGGACAGGGGCATCACCCCTCCACTTT. This translates into CACPSGGTGASPLHF.

The V call is TRBV19, the J call TRBJ2-3; a possible D gene is TRBD2 (5 bases). The V gene's germline CDR1 is LNHDA and CDR2 SQIVND (reference sequence). V was trimmed by 6 bases and J by 0 bases, leaving 13 bases between them. The CDR3 spans 15 residues. The CDR3 DNA reads TGTGCCAGTAGCAGGACTGGAACTAGCACAGATACGCAGTATTTT. Its translation is CASSRTGTSTDTQYF.

This rearrangement joins TRBV19 to TRBJ1-2; D is uncertain. Germline lookup yields CDR1 LNHDA and CDR2 SQIVND (reference sequence). This CDR3 has 13 amino acids. V shed 0 bases and J shed 8 bases, with 10 bases lying between them. As DNA, the CDR3 is TGTGCCAGTAGTATAGATCCTGGAGGGGGCTACACCTTC. Translated, it gives CASSIDPGGGYTF.

V is TRBV6-5 and J is TRBJ2-6; D is undetermined. V was trimmed by 2 bases and J by 0 bases, leaving 5 bases between them. Germline CDR1 and CDR2: MNHEY and SVGAGI. The CDR3 runs 15 residues. This CDR3 is CASSYPSSGANVLTF. The CDR3 coding sequence is TGTGCCAGCAGTTACCCCAGCTCTGGGGCCAACGTCCTGACTTTC.

The rearrangement links TRBV9 to TRBJ1-1; D uncertain. This CDR3 is 13 amino acids long. V was cut by 3 bases and J by 4 bases, with 10 bases left in between. CDR1 is SGDLS, CDR2 YYNGEE, per germline. The chain's CDR3 is CASSGSGSTEAFF. The CDR3 nucleotides read TGTGCCAGCAGCGGATCAGGATCCACTGAAGCTTTCTTT.

This chain uses TRBV18 with TRBJ2-2; no firm D call. The germline V and J ends were trimmed by 3 bases and 6 bases, with 8 bases remaining between them. Germline V gives CDR1 KGHSH, CDR2 LQKENI. This CDR3 region has 13 residues. The CDR3 protein is CASSPLIAGELFF. The CDR3 nucleotides are TGTGCCAGCTCACCGTTAATAGCCGGGGAGCTGTTTTTT.

This clone showed up just a few times. This chain joins TRBV19 and TRBJ2-2; TRBD1 matches at 7 bases. Germline V lookup: CDR1 LNHDA, CDR2 SQIVND (reference sequence). V dropped 5 bases and J dropped 0; count of bases not matched to a gene: 9. This CDR3 region has 17 residues. In DNA form, the CDR3 reads TGTGCCAGTAGTGCACCGACAGGGATGGCGAACACCGGGGAGCTGTTTTTT. As protein: CASSAPTGMANTGELFF.

This clone was seen only once. The chain has TRBV2 and TRBJ2-7; D remains ambiguous. The CDR3 runs to 12 residues. CDR1 SNHLY and CDR2 FYNNEI come from the germline V gene. The V and J ends lost 4 bases and 2 bases respectively, with 6 bases between them. The CDR3 reads CASSGAPYEQYF. CDR3 DNA sequence: TGTGCCAGCAGTGGGGCCCCCTACGAGCAGTACTTC. The full variable domain, completed using reference TRBV2 and TRBJ2-7, is EPEVTQTPSHQVTQMGQEVILRCVPISNHLYFYWYRQILGQKVEFLVSFYNNEISEKSEIFDDQFSVERPDGSNFTLKIRSTKLEDSAMYFCASSGAPYEQYFGPGTRLTVT.

The chain uses TRBV27 and TRBJ2-7; D is perhaps TRBD1 (5 bases). The germline gives CDR1 MNHEY, CDR2 SMNVEV (reference sequence). CDR3 length: 14 residues. V gave up 5 bases and J gave up 2 bases, with 13 bases separating them. The CDR3 protein is CASSGRTNPYEQYF. CDR3 DNA: TGTGCCAGCAGTGGGCGGACAAACCCCTACGAGCAGTACTTC.

The chain couples TRBV4-2 to TRBJ2-3, with 8 bases identical to TRBD2. Germline-derived CDR1 and CDR2 are LGHNA and YNFKEQ. J lost 0 bases, V lost 1 base, and 3 bases had no gene match. The CDR3 totals 16 residues. CDR3 region: CASSQGSGASTDTQYF. The CDR3 bases are TGTGCCAGCAGCCAAGGTAGCGGGGCCAGCACAGATACGCAGTATTTT.

This clone was detected only a few times. V usage is TRBV5-1 and J usage is TRBJ1-5; no definite D call. The V end was cut by 1 base, the J end by 6 bases, with 8 bases between. The CDR3 sequence is 13 residues long. The germline V gene has CDR1 SGHRS and CDR2 YFSETQ. In DNA, the CDR3 is TGCGCCAGCAGCTTGACTGGAGGTCAGCCCCAGCATTTT. It codes for CASSLTGGQPQHF.

The chain couples TRBV9 to TRBJ2-2, with D possibly being TRBD1 (7 bases). This CDR3 comprises 14 residues. In germline, CDR1 is SGDLS, CDR2 YYNGEE. Trimming removed 2 bases at V and 5 bases at J, with 10 bases between. CDR3 amino acids: CASSVEGATGELFF. The CDR3 DNA is TGTGCCAGCAGCGTGGAGGGGGCGACCGGGGAGCTGTTTTTT.

As regards this clone: A read error may produce the germline difference seen at one junction end. Other DNA sequences from this sample encode an identical CDR3 as well. The chain has TRBV5-1 and TRBJ1-1, with 8 bases fitting TRBD1. Germline V gene data show CDR1 as SGHRS and CDR2 as YFSETQ. This CDR3 comprises 13 residues. CDR3 nucleotides: TGTGCCAGCAGCTTGGACAGGGACACTGAAGCTTTCTTT. Translating gives CASSLDRDTEAFF.

A note on this clone: Other DNA sequences in the sample encode the same CDR3. This chain links TRBV7-8 with TRBJ2-5, with 7 bases matching TRBD1. The CDR3 is made up of 15 amino acids. V was clipped by 5 bases and J by 2 bases; unmatched bases: 8. Germline lookup yields CDR1 SGHVS and CDR2 FQNEAQ. For the CDR3, the DNA is TGTGCCAGCAGCCCATTGGGGGACAGACAAGAGACCCAGTACTTC. Translated, it gives CASSPLGDRQETQYF.

This chain uses TRBV9 with TRBJ1-2, with TRBD1 as a possible D gene (5 bases). V was cut by 0 bases and J by 8 bases, with 11 bases left in between. The germline CDR1 and CDR2 sequences are SGDLS and YYNGEE. The CDR3 extends over 13 amino acids. For the CDR3, the DNA is TGTGCCAGCAGCGTAGAGTGGAGGGGCGGCTACACCTTC. This codes for CASSVEWRGGYTF.

J is TRBJ1-1 and V is TRBV29-1; D is unresolved. Germline V lookup: CDR1 SQVTM, CDR2 ANQGSEA. The CDR3 extends over 10 amino acids. V lost 4 bases, J lost 11 bases, and 11 bases lay in between. For the CDR3, the DNA is TGCAGCGTTGTCCTCAGTCTGGCTTTCTTT. It is translated as CSVVLSLAFF.

With regard to this clone: The sample carries other DNA sequences with the same CDR3. The gene calls are TRBV7-2 and TRBJ2-1, with 8 bases that match TRBD2. Germline CDR1 reads SGHTA; CDR2 reads FQGNSA. CDR3 length: 15 residues. After removal of 2 bases from V and 0 bases from J, the junction contained 0 bases not matched to a gene. CDR3 DNA sequence: TGTGCCAGCAGCTTAAGCGGGAGCTCCTACAATGAGCAGTTCTTC. Protein product: CASSLSGSSYNEQFF.

This chain uses TRBV2 with TRBJ2-2; TRBD1 matches 9 bases. Germline V gives CDR1 SNHLY, CDR2 FYNNEI. This CDR3 comprises 15 residues. After removal of 6 bases from V and 0 bases from J, the junction contained 2 bases not matched to a gene. The CDR3 DNA reads TGTGCCAGCAGGTGGGACAGGGCGAACACCGGGGAGCTGTTTTTT. Amino acid sequence: CASRWDRANTGELFF.

V is TRBV7-3 and J is TRBJ1-2; TRBD1 matches 7 bases. There are 13 residues in the CDR3. Germline V CDR1 and CDR2: SGHTA, FQGTGA. V lost 4 bases, J lost 6 bases, and 5 bases stayed unmatched. The CDR3: CASSSITGDGYTF. CDR3 nucleotides: TGTGCCAGCAGCTCGATTACAGGGGATGGCTACACCTTC. The full variable domain, with the rest looked up from reference TRBV7-3 and TRBJ1-2, is GAGVSQTPSNKVTEKGKYVELRCDPISGHTALYWYRQSLGQGPEFLIYFQGTGAADDSGLPNDRFFAVRPEGSVSTLKIQRTERGDSAVYLCASSSITGDGYTFGSGTRLTVV.

The table lists this clone with a few counts. This chain connects TRBV4-3 to TRBJ2-3; 7 nucleotides match TRBD2. Losses at the gene ends were 2 bases for V and 5 bases for J; bases not matched to a gene: 10. CDR1 is LGHNA, CDR2 YSLEER, per germline. This CDR3 has 16 amino acids. The CDR3 protein is CASSQTLATLQDTQYF. CDR3 DNA sequence: TGCGCCAGCAGCCAAACACTAGCGACTTTGCAAGATACGCAGTATTTT.

The genes are TRBV7-2 and TRBJ2-3; 10 bases agree with TRBD1. The CDR3 covers 17 residues. Germline V lookup: CDR1 SGHTA, CDR2 FQGNSA. V lost 5 bases, J lost 14 bases, and 22 bases stayed unmatched. CDR3 amino acids: CASSPNLPGQGYYFPYF. CDR3 bases: TGTGCCAGCAGCCCCAACCTCCCGGGACAGGGGTATTATTTTCCGTATTTT.

In its sample, this clone was seen once. The chain joins TRBV30 to TRBJ2-7; a possible D gene is TRBD1 (6 bases). This CDR3 contains 16 residues. Trimming cost V 2 bases and J 4 bases, with 21 bases left between them. The germline V gene has CDR1 GTSNPN and CDR2 SVGIG (reference sequence). CDR3 in amino acids: CAWSWFRETGSYEQYF. The CDR3, as DNA: TGTGCCTGGAGTTGGTTTCGTGAAACAGGGTCTTACGAGCAGTACTTC.

The chain carries TRBV7-3 and TRBJ2-3, with 10 bases aligning to TRBD1. The germline V gene encodes CDR1 SGHTA and CDR2 FQGTGA. The CDR3 extends over 15 amino acids. The J segment lost 4 bases and the V segment lost 4 bases, leaving 5 bases of the junction unmatched. This CDR3 reads CASSSGQGVPDTQYF. CDR3 nucleotide sequence: TGTGCCAGCAGCTCAGGACAGGGGGTCCCAGATACGCAGTATTTT. Full variable domain (remainder filled in from reference TRBV7-3 and TRBJ2-3): GAGVSQTPSNKVTEKGKYVELRCDPISGHTALYWYRQSLGQGPEFLIYFQGTGAADDSGLPNDRFFAVRPEGSVSTLKIQRTERGDSAVYLCASSSGQGVPDTQYFGPGTRLTVL.

The rearrangement joins TRBV5-1 to TRBJ2-1, with TRBD2 identical over 9 bases. In germline, CDR1 is SGHRS, CDR2 YFSETQ. This CDR3 region has 16 residues. Trimming cost V 0 bases and J 4 bases; bases outside gene matches: 5. CDR3 nucleotide sequence: TGCGCCAGCAGCTTGGCCGGGCTAGCGGGGTACAATGAGCAGTTCTTC. This sequence encodes CASSLAGLAGYNEQFF.